These 15 T cell receptor beta chains were sequenced from one sample in a study of cytomegalovirus exposure and HLA in healthy donors. PCR amplification relied on 60 Vbeta primers (plus 13 Jbeta primers). Libraries were prepared by immunoSEQ multiplex PCR; TCRdb keeps only in-frame clonotypes and omits some of them. The sample lists over 110,000 clones; around 80% were seen once. The sequenced sample consisted of PBMCs. The receptors derive from a male donor in good health and CMV-seropositive.

The V and J genes are TRBV29-1 and TRBJ2-7; 8 bases agree with TRBD1. After removal of 6 bases from V and 0 bases from J, the junction contained 7 bases not matched to a gene. CDR1 SQVTM and CDR2 ANQGSEA come from the germline V gene. The CDR3 spans 14 residues. DNA for the CDR3: TGCAGCGTGGACGGGACAGGAAGCTCCTACGAGCAGTACTTC. Its protein product is CSVDGTGSSYEQYF.

The V call is TRBV5-1, the J call TRBJ2-3; TRBD2 matches at 8 bases. J lost 5 bases, V lost 0 bases, and 8 bases had no gene match. Germline V gene sequence: CDR1 SGHRS, CDR2 YFSETQ. This CDR3 has 16 amino acids. The chain's CDR3 is CASSLVRGRLGDTQYF. The CDR3, as DNA: TGCGCCAGCAGCTTGGTGCGCGGGAGGCTTGGAGATACGCAGTATTTT. The whole variable domain, filled in from reference TRBV5-1 and TRBJ2-3, reads KAGVTQTPRYLIKTRGQQVTLSCSPISGHRSVSWYQQTPGQGLQFLFEYFSETQRNKGNFPGRFSGRQFSNSRSEMNVSTLELGDSALYLCASSLVRGRLGDTQYFGPGTRLTVL.

The J gene is TRBJ2-7, the V gene TRBV7-2, with no clear D. Trimming took 1 base from V and 2 from J, leaving 9 bases between them. Germline loops: CDR1 SGHTA, CDR2 FQGNSA. The length of the CDR3 is 14 residues. CDR3 sequence (DNA): TGTGCCAGCAGCTTAGATATGGGCCCCTACGAGCAGTACTTC. As protein: CASSLDMGPYEQYF.

The gene calls are TRBV6-4 and TRBJ2-3; no firm D call. The CDR3 covers 13 residues. V was trimmed by 2 bases and J by 3 bases, leaving 6 bases between them. Germline V CDR1 and CDR2: MRHNA, SNTAGT. CDR3 residues: CASSDAGTDTQYF. CDR3 DNA sequence: TGTGCCAGCAGTGACGCCGGGACAGATACGCAGTATTTT.

The chain uses TRBV4-2 and TRBJ2-7; 10 bases match TRBD1. Germline lookup yields CDR1 LGHNA and CDR2 YNFKEQ. This CDR3 region has 14 residues. V lost 4 bases to trimming and J lost 6 bases; unmatched junction nucleotides: 6. The CDR3 DNA follows: TGTGCCAGCAGCCGGGACAGGGGTTGGACCGAGCAGTACTTC. As protein: CASSRDRGWTEQYF.

J is TRBJ1-1 and V is TRBV6-5; TRBD1 is a possible D gene (6 bases). The CDR3 has 14 amino acids. Germline V CDR1 and CDR2: MNHEY, SVGAGI. V was pared by 7 bases and J by 0 bases, with 12 bases between. The CDR3: CASTDGTMNTEAFF. CDR3 DNA sequence: TGTGCCAGCACTGACGGGACAATGAACACTGAAGCTTTCTTT.

This clone was counted a few times. The genes are TRBV7-2 and TRBJ2-7; D is possibly TRBD1 (6 bases). The ends were cut back, 5 bases at V and 4 bases at J, with 6 bases in the middle. The CDR3 has 11 residues. CDR1 SGHTA and CDR2 FQGNSA come from the germline V gene. CDR3 sequence: CASSDRYEQYF. The CDR3 DNA is TGTGCCAGCAGCGACAGGTACGAGCAGTACTTC.

The chain uses TRBV27 and TRBJ2-1; TRBD2 aligns across 10 bases. V trimming: 5 bases; J trimming: 9 bases; junction bases outside the gene matches: 13. CDR3 length: 16 residues. CDR1 MNHEY and CDR2 SMNVEV come from the germline V gene (reference sequence). The CDR3, as DNA: TGTGCCAGCAGTAAGCCCAGCGGGGGGGCGAAGAGTGAGCAGTTCTTC. As protein: CASSKPSGGAKSEQFF.

CDR3 sequence reads: CAISDFPGGLAKNIQYF. CDR3 bases: TGTGCCATCAGTGACTTCCCCGGGGGACTAGCCAAAAACATTCAGTACTTC. The chain recombines TRBV10-3 with TRBJ2-4; D possibly corresponds to TRBD2 (6 bases). The length of the CDR3 is 17 residues. V dropped 3 bases and J dropped 0 bases, with 15 bases sitting between them. Germline V gives CDR1 ENHRY, CDR2 SYGVKD.

Regarding this clone: Other DNA sequences in the sample encode the same CDR3. The J gene is TRBJ2-7, the V gene TRBV2, with TRBD1 matching 7 bases. V lost 6 bases and J lost 3; bases outside the gene matches: 2. CDR3 size: 12 residues. Germline assignment: CDR1 SNHLY and CDR2 FYNNEI. CDR3 in amino acids: CASRGDSYEQYF. Here the CDR3 DNA reads TGTGCCAGCAGAGGGGACAGCTACGAGCAGTACTTC.

The count of this clone is one. J is TRBJ2-4 and V is TRBV6-1; 7 bases are a match to TRBD1. CDR1 is MNHNS and CDR2 is SASEGT in the germline V gene. CDR3 length: 14 residues. J was trimmed by 3 bases and V by 6 bases; bases with no gene match: 5. DNA of the CDR3: TGTGCCAGCAGCACCGGGACAGACAAAAACATTCAGTACTTC. As protein: CASSTGTDKNIQYF.

V gene TRBV4-2 combines with J gene TRBJ2-3; D may be TRBD2 (5 bases). CDR3 length equals 16 residues. V shed 0 bases and J shed 2 bases, with 12 bases lying between them. Germline V lookup: CDR1 LGHNA, CDR2 YNFKEQ. The chain's CDR3 is CASSQDGVGFTDTQYF. The CDR3 DNA follows: TGTGCCAGCAGCCAAGACGGGGTGGGGTTCACAGATACGCAGTATTTT.

The V and J genes are TRBV19 and TRBJ2-2, with TRBD2 matching over 10 bases. Trimming cost V 7 bases and J 5 bases; bases outside gene matches: 7. The CDR3 length is 15 residues. CDR1 and CDR2 from the germline V gene are LNHDA and SQIVND (reference sequence). CDR3 bases: TGTGCCAGTATCGCTAGCGGGAGAGCAACCGGGGAGCTGTTTTTT. Its protein product is CASIASGRATGELFF.

V usage is TRBV28 and J usage is TRBJ1-1; D is perhaps TRBD1 (6 bases). CDR1 and CDR2 (germline): MDHEN, SYDVKM. The CDR3 is 17 amino acids. With 5 bases removed from V and 5 bases from J, the gap between germline ends came to 24 bases. The CDR3 loop is CASSPKGHTAGGTEAFF. Here the CDR3 DNA reads TGTGCCAGCAGTCCTAAGGGACACACCGCCGGGGGGACTGAAGCTTTCTTT.

The gene calls are TRBV6-4 and TRBJ2-3, with D uncertain. V was shortened by 3 bases and J by 1 base, with 11 bases between the two germline ends. The CDR3 is made up of 15 amino acids. Germline CDR1 reads MRHNA; CDR2 reads SNTAGT. The DNA of the CDR3 is TGTGCCAGCAGTGAAGCCCCTGGTGGCACAGATACGCAGTATTTT. This translates into CASSEAPGGTDTQYF.